This TCR beta chain was sequenced for a study of tumor-infiltrating lymphocytes in primary liver carcinoma. About the research overall: Surgical resection served as treatment for the primary liver carcinoma of these patients. Patients were men and women aged 30 to 69 years. Tumor staging was T1-T3 N0M0; sizes spanned roughly 4.2 to 11 cm across. Samples had roughly 3.5 to 8 million productive TCRbeta reads, comparable between tissue types.

Germline DNA was extracted too, while blood RNA derived from unsorted whole blood. Turning to this clonotype: Mismatch with germline at one junction end may stem from a read error.

With around 450 ng total RNA as template and a constant-region primer, TCR beta cDNA was made. What produced the TCR beta libraries was three nested multiplex PCR rounds using slightly modified ARM-PCR. TCRdb reprocessed the multiplex PCR reads via MiXCR and lists one record per CDR3 protein. This sample has 310,000 or so distinct CDR3 sequences, with almost 60% found just once. This clonotype was obtained from a woman in her twenties or thirties with primary liver carcinoma and hepatitis B virus infection. The sequenced sample consisted of peripheral blood.

The CDR3, as DNA: TGTGTCAGCAGTTACTATCCGGTCGGAAATAGCAATCGGCCCCAGCATTTT. Encoded protein: CVSSYYPVGNSNRPQHF. The chain links TRBV6-5 to TRBJ1-5; no clear D gene. CDR3 length: 17 residues. The germline CDR1 and CDR2 sequences are MNHEY and SVGAGI.